This T cell receptor beta chain was documented in a study of cytomegalovirus exposure and HLA in healthy donors. In the study overall: The early release's HLA-typed donors yielded 80 million to 95 million unique TCRs. Study outcomes and limitations: By a later analysis, the bulk of CMV-associated TCR beta chains appeared HLA-restricted.

Concerning this clone: The antigen is undetermined.

The CDR3 covers 15 residues. V lost 6 bases and J lost 8, with 20 bases in between. CDR1 MNHNY and CDR2 SVGAGI come from the germline V gene (reference sequence). The PCR was carried out with 60 Vbeta primers and 13 Jbeta primers. Produced via immunoSEQ multiplex PCR; TCRdb's table is partial and in-frame only. This table holds under 200,000 clones, about 75% found once. The material sequenced was PBMCs. This sequence was found in a woman aged 35 to 49 in good health and CMV-seropositive. The chain is built from TRBV6-6 and TRBJ2-1; tentatively, D is TRBD2 (6 bases). In DNA form, the CDR3 reads TGTGCCAGCAGGCCCCGTGAAGGGAGGACCGATGAGCAGTTCTTC. Its translation: CASRPREGRTDEQFF.